Listed below are T cell receptor beta chains from one sample, sequenced in a study of cytomegalovirus exposure and HLA in healthy donors. The repertoire was sequenced with immunoSEQ multiplex PCR; TCRdb's copy has only in-frame clones and lacks some. The sample has some 110,000 clones; 70% to 80% are singletons. Sample: PBMCs. Receptor source: a woman aged 45-60 years in good health and CMV-seropositive. Each CDR3 is given with its conserved first and last residue.

cdr3_length	v_call	j_call	cdr3_aa
14	TRBV19	TRBJ2-3	CASRRAGGTDTQYF
12	TRBV7-6	TRBJ1-4	CASSSGEEKLFF
15	TRBV7-9	TRBJ1-6	CASSLEGTGNSPLHF
17	TRBV7-6	TRBJ2-7	CASSLAPGGQGDYEQYF
14	TRBV5-1	TRBJ1-4	CASSLVRGDEKLFF
13	TRBV30	TRBJ2-5	CAWSGGNQETQYF
12	TRBV7-2	TRBJ2-3	CASSLGTQTQYF
15	TRBV6-6	TRBJ1-5	CASSYSGEGNQPQHF
14	TRBV2	TRBJ1-2	CASTKGTTNYGYTF
16	TRBV7-6	TRBJ2-1	CASSLAGGGSYNEQFF
15	TRBV19	TRBJ1-3	CASSIGGAAGNTIYF
16	TRBV4-1	TRBJ1-3	CASSQGFPSSGNTIYF
15	TRBV29-1	TRBJ2-7	CSVVTLGTPLDEQYF
15	TRBV18	TRBJ2-4	CASSPQQGVKNIQYF
16	TRBV28	TRBJ2-5	CASSPGGLAGQETQYF